Below are 32 T cell receptor beta chains sequenced from a single sample in a study of technical replicates of blood from a few donors. TCRdb's copy holds only in-frame clones and misses some; the assay was immunoSEQ multiplex PCR. Of about 56,000 clones in the sample, about 93% are singletons; the top ten hold around 4.4%. The sample comprised PBMCs. The source is a human donor in good health. Some clones in this sample may be carry-over from other donors' samples.

This clone appeared a single time. V gene TRBV2 combines with J gene TRBJ2-1; 8 nucleotides line up with TRBD1. Germline CDR1 SNHLY, CDR2 FYNNEI. The V and J ends lost 6 bases and 5 bases, in that order; junction bases with no gene match: 15. The CDR3 is 17 residues long. CDR3 in amino acids: CASSRRGAGGMNNEQFF. The CDR3, as DNA: TGTGCCAGCAGCCGCAGGGGGGCAGGGGGCATGAACAATGAGCAGTTCTTC.

The V gene is TRBV7-9, the J gene TRBJ1-1, with 10 positions matching TRBD1. CDR3 length: 16 residues. V trimming: 4 bases; J trimming: 7 bases; junction bases outside the gene matches: 12. Germline V gives CDR1 SEHNR, CDR2 FQNEAQ (reference sequence). CDR3 nucleotides: TGTGCCAGCAGCTCTACCCCCGGGACAGGGGAGGATGAAGCTTTCTTT. Protein product: CASSSTPGTGEDEAFF.

The count of this clone is one. The V call is TRBV19, the J call TRBJ1-6; D gene ambiguous. Germline V gene lookup returns CDR1 LNHDA and CDR2 SQIVND (reference sequence). Trimming took off 3 bases at V and 5 bases at J, with 8 bases between the two ends. The CDR3 runs 14 residues. The CDR3 region has the DNA TGTGCCAGTAGTATGACAAACCATAATTCACCCCTCCACTTT. Encoded protein: CASSMTNHNSPLHF.

The chain joins TRBV7-2 to TRBJ2-7; 11 nucleotides match TRBD1. The CDR3 extends over 15 amino acids. Trimming removed 5 bases from V and 0 bases from J; junction bases left unmatched: 3. Germline V gives CDR1 SGHTA, CDR2 FQGNSA. CDR3 loop: CASSTGTGGSYEQYF. DNA of the CDR3: TGTGCCAGCAGCACCGGGACAGGGGGCTCCTACGAGCAGTACTTC.

The chain joins TRBV25-1 to TRBJ1-1; 9 bases fit TRBD1. CDR1 and CDR2 (germline): MGHDK, SYGVNS. The CDR3 is made up of 15 amino acids. V dropped 5 bases and J dropped 10; count of bases not matched to a gene: 14. DNA for the CDR3: TGTGCCAGCAGTAATCCGGGACAGGGCGTTGTAGGAGCTTTCTTT. Amino acids: CASSNPGQGVVGAFF.

The chain combines TRBV7-9 with TRBJ2-3, with 7 bases matching TRBD2. This CDR3 is 14 amino acids long. V lost 5 bases and J lost 1; bases outside the gene matches: 3. Germline V gene sequence: CDR1 SEHNR, CDR2 FQNEAQ (reference sequence). The CDR3 sequence: CASSGRVGTDTQYF. The CDR3 nucleotides are TGTGCCAGCAGCGGGAGGGTCGGCACAGATACGCAGTATTTT.

The J gene is TRBJ1-5, the V gene TRBV12-5; D gene uncertain. V lost 7 bases and J lost 7, with 11 bases in between. This CDR3 contains 12 residues. The germline V gene encodes CDR1 LGHNT and CDR2 FRNRAP. CDR3 in amino acids: CASANGGQPQHF. As DNA, the CDR3 is TGTGCTAGTGCCAACGGAGGACAGCCCCAGCATTTT.

The V gene is TRBV7-9, the J gene TRBJ2-7; 9 nucleotides align to TRBD1. The V and J ends lost 4 bases and 7 bases, in that order; junction bases with no gene match: 11. CDR3 length: 15 residues. Per the germline V gene, CDR1 is SEHNR and CDR2 is FQNEAQ (reference sequence). CDR3 region: CASSSTGGAFEEQYF. CDR3 nucleotides: TGTGCCAGCAGCTCGACAGGGGGGGCCTTTGAAGAGCAGTACTTC.

The gene calls are TRBV9 and TRBJ1-5, with 8 nucleotides matching TRBD1. Germline V gene lookup returns CDR1 SGDLS and CDR2 YYNGEE. V gave up 0 bases and J gave up 2 bases; unmatched junction bases: 13. The CDR3 sequence is 19 residues long. In nucleotides, the CDR3 is TGTGCCAGCAGCGTAGAAGGCGGTAGCAGGGGGCCTGGCAATCAGCCCCAGCATTTT. It translates to CASSVEGGSRGPGNQPQHF.

The chain uses TRBV7-2 and TRBJ2-7, with TRBD2 matching over 12 bases. CDR3 length equals 14 residues. Trimming at V came to 5 bases and at J to 2 bases, leaving 1 base not matched to a gene. CDR1 and CDR2 from the germline V gene are SGHTA and FQGNSA. In nucleotides, the CDR3 is TGTGCCAGCAGCGGACTAGCGGGACCCTACGAGCAGTACTTC. Its protein is CASSGLAGPYEQYF.

This clone was observed a single time. CDR3 amino acids: CASRGGDTEAFF. The DNA for the CDR3 is TGTGCCAGCAGGGGGGGTGACACTGAAGCTTTCTTT. The rearrangement joins TRBV2 to TRBJ1-1; tentative D call: TRBD1 (5 bases). Trimming shortened V by 6 bases and J by 3 bases, and 8 bases separated the two germline ends. This CDR3 spans 12 amino acids. Germline CDR1 SNHLY, CDR2 FYNNEI.

This sequence joins TRBV12-5 and TRBJ1-4; a weak D match, TRBD1 (5 bases). The CDR3 is made up of 15 amino acids. V was trimmed by 6 bases and J by 4 bases, leaving 15 bases between them. CDR1 is LGHNT and CDR2 is FRNRAP in the germline V gene. The CDR3 here is CASGPTSGYNEKLFF. The CDR3 DNA reads as TGTGCTAGTGGACCAACCTCAGGGTATAATGAAAAACTGTTTTTT.

The chain links TRBV18 to TRBJ2-7; TRBD1 matches at 9 bases. V was pared by 3 bases and J by 5 bases, with 5 bases of the junction left unmatched. Germline V gives CDR1 KGHSH, CDR2 LQKENI. This CDR3 is 14 amino acids long. The DNA of the CDR3 is TGTGCCAGCTCACCGGTGGGACAGGGAAACGAGCAGTACTTC. Translating gives CASSPVGQGNEQYF.

V gene TRBV6-1 combines with J gene TRBJ2-7; TRBD1 aligns across 8 bases. V gave up 6 bases and J gave up 4 bases; unmatched junction bases: 2. This CDR3 comprises 12 residues. The germline CDR1 and CDR2 sequences are MNHNS and SASEGT. The CDR3 DNA reads TGTGCCAGCAGGGGGGACAGGTACGAGCAGTACTTC. Protein: CASRGDRYEQYF.

The rearrangement joins TRBV14 to TRBJ2-7, with TRBD1 matching over 10 bases. The CDR3 totals 14 residues. Germline loops: CDR1 SGHDN, CDR2 FVKESK. Losses at the gene ends were 3 bases for V and 4 bases for J; bases not matched to a gene: 3. CDR3 nucleotides: TGTGCCAGCAGCCAGAGACAGGGGGCTTACGAGCAGTACTTC. Protein product: CASSQRQGAYEQYF.

CDR3 nucleotide sequence: TGTGCCAGCAGTTTCAATGTGGGGGGGTACGAGCAGTACTTC. It codes for CASSFNVGGYEQYF. The chain has TRBV27 and TRBJ2-7; TRBD2 agrees at 7 bases. J was trimmed by 4 bases and V by 3 bases; bases with no gene match: 6. CDR3 length: 14 amino acids. The V gene's germline CDR1 is MNHEY and CDR2 SMNVEV (reference sequence).

This CDR3 reads CATSRGTGYNSPLHF. The CDR3 DNA sequence: TGTGCCACCAGCAGAGGTACAGGGTATAATTCACCCCTCCACTTT. V is TRBV15 and J is TRBJ1-6, with D perhaps TRBD1 (6 bases). Germline V gene sequence: CDR1 LNHNV, CDR2 YYDKDF (reference sequence). There are 15 residues in the CDR3. Trimming removed 1 base from V and 4 bases from J, with 8 bases in between.

CDR3: CATSREPLAAGYEQYF. The CDR3 DNA reads TGTGCCACCAGCAGAGAACCTCTAGCGGCGGGTTACGAGCAGTACTTC. V is TRBV15 and J is TRBJ2-7; 7 bases fit TRBD2. V shed 0 bases, J shed 4 bases, and the junction held 9 bases outside the gene matches. CDR1 and CDR2 from the germline V gene are LNHNV and YYDKDF (reference sequence). The CDR3 consists of 16 residues.

This chain joins TRBV7-8 and TRBJ2-4; D is perhaps TRBD1 (7 bases). CDR1 and CDR2 from the germline V gene are SGHVS and FQNEAQ. The CDR3 extends over 14 amino acids. V was shortened by 5 bases and J by 2 bases, with 10 bases between the two germline ends. CDR3 loop: CASSAGQTKNIQYF. The CDR3 DNA reads TGTGCCAGCAGCGCGGGACAGACCAAAAACATTCAGTACTTC.

The V gene is TRBV5-4, the J gene TRBJ2-2; 10 bases line up with TRBD2. The CDR3 has 18 amino acids. Germline trimming cut 4 bases from V and 6 bases from J; bases unmatched to any gene: 15. Per germline, CDR1 SGHNT and CDR2 YYREEE (reference sequence). In DNA form, the CDR3 reads TGTGCCAGCAGCCATCGGGCAAGCGGGGGGGCCTCCGCCGGGGAGCTGTTTTTT. Translating gives CASSHRASGGASAGELFF.

The rearrangement links TRBV6-1 to TRBJ2-1; the match to TRBD2 covers 9 bases. The CDR3 runs to 16 residues. Germline V gene sequence: CDR1 MNHNS, CDR2 SASEGT. The trim removed 4 bases at V and 3 bases at J, leaving 7 bases unmatched. CDR3 protein: CASSVVSGGLYNEQFF. The CDR3 nucleotides read TGTGCCAGCAGTGTCGTTAGCGGGGGCCTCTACAATGAGCAGTTCTTC.

The V and J genes are TRBV30 and TRBJ2-1, with D unclear. Germline V lookup: CDR1 GTSNPN, CDR2 SVGIG (reference sequence). V gave up 5 bases and J gave up 8 bases, with 13 bases separating them. This CDR3 has 12 amino acids. This CDR3 is CAWARGAYEQFF. In DNA form, the CDR3 reads TGTGCCTGGGCCAGAGGAGCGTATGAGCAGTTCTTC.

The rearrangement uses TRBV29-1 and TRBJ2-3; D might be TRBD2 (5 bases). This CDR3 contains 13 residues. The V end lost 1 base, the J end lost 2 bases, and 7 bases lay between the germline ends. Germline V gives CDR1 SQVTM, CDR2 ANQGSEA. The CDR3 loop is CSVEGGLTDTQYF. DNA for the CDR3: TGCAGCGTTGAAGGCGGGCTCACAGATACGCAGTATTTT.

DNA of the CDR3: TGTGCCAGCAGCTTAACAGGAAATGAAAAACTGTTTTTT. It specifies CASSLTGNEKLFF. The gene calls are TRBV7-6 and TRBJ1-4, with a weak D call TRBD1 (5 bases). The V end lost 2 bases, the J end lost 5 bases, and 6 bases lay between the germline ends. The germline CDR1 and CDR2 sequences are SGHVS and FNYEAQ. This CDR3 is built from 13 residues.

The chain joins TRBV7-2 to TRBJ2-7, with D perhaps TRBD1 (5 bases). Germline lookup yields CDR1 SGHTA and CDR2 FQGNSA. The CDR3 contains 15 residues. V was pared by 1 base and J by 4 bases, with 14 bases between. The CDR3 loop is CASSLGGARLYEQYF. CDR3 nucleotide sequence: TGTGCCAGCAGCTTAGGTGGGGCGCGCCTTTACGAGCAGTACTTC.

This rearrangement joins TRBV11-2 to TRBJ2-7; D unresolved. Germline CDR1 reads SGHAT; CDR2 reads FQNNGV. This CDR3 spans 12 amino acids. Trimming stripped 5 bases from V and 6 bases from J, with 11 bases between. The CDR3 region is CASSRSRIEQYF. For the CDR3, the DNA is TGTGCCAGCAGCCGGTCGAGAATCGAGCAGTACTTC. The entire variable domain, with the rest obtained from reference TRBV11-2 and TRBJ2-7, is as follows: EAGVAQSPRYKIIEKRQSVAFWCNPISGHATLYWYQQILGQGPKLLIQFQNNGVVDDSQLPKDRFSAERLKGVDSTLKIQPAKLEDSAVYLCASSRSRIEQYFGPGTRLTVT.

V gene TRBV7-9 combines with J gene TRBJ1-5; TRBD1 is a possible D gene (5 bases). This CDR3 comprises 17 residues. The V gene's germline CDR1 is SEHNR and CDR2 FQNEAQ (reference sequence). Trimming removed 1 base from V and 1 base from J, with 14 bases in between. The CDR3 sequence: CASSLGTGHPSNQPQHF. In nucleotides, the CDR3 is TGTGCCAGCAGCTTAGGAACAGGACACCCCAGCAATCAGCCCCAGCATTTT.

This clone rates as medium-sized. The J gene is TRBJ2-3, the V gene TRBV4-2, with TRBD2 matching over 12 bases. After removal of 3 bases from V and 4 bases from J, the junction contained 5 bases not matched to a gene. Germline CDR1 and CDR2: LGHNA and YNFKEQ. The CDR3 is made up of 16 amino acids. CDR3 in amino acids: CASSQTTSGSADTQYF. The DNA of the CDR3 is TGTGCCAGCAGCCAGACGACTAGCGGGAGTGCAGATACGCAGTATTTT.

The chain is built from TRBV4-3 and TRBJ2-5, with 7 bases identical to TRBD1. Trimming cost V 4 bases and J 2 bases; bases outside gene matches: 7. Germline-derived CDR1 and CDR2 are LGHNA and YSLEER. There are 15 residues in the CDR3. The chain's CDR3 is CASSRPGQSQETQYF. The CDR3 bases are TGCGCCAGCAGCCGCCCGGGACAGTCTCAAGAGACCCAGTACTTC.

This chain links TRBV29-1 with TRBJ2-7; the D gene is possibly TRBD1 (6 bases). Germline CDR1 reads SQVTM; CDR2 reads ANQGSEA. Trimming removed 7 bases from V and 0 bases from J, with 10 bases in between. The CDR3 spans 12 residues. CDR3 sequence reads: CSARGRSYEQYF. For the CDR3, the DNA is TGCAGCGCCAGGGGCCGCTCCTACGAGCAGTACTTC.

The chain recombines TRBV2 with TRBJ2-7; D remains unclear. CDR3 length equals 11 residues. Per germline, CDR1 SNHLY and CDR2 FYNNEI. V was clipped by 5 bases and J by 5 bases, with 7 bases between them. CDR3 sequence (DNA): TGTGCCAGCAGTTTACAGCACGAGCAGTACTTC. Protein product: CASSLQHEQYF.

This clone showed up just once. This sequence joins TRBV5-1 and TRBJ2-3, with D perhaps TRBD2 (6 bases). CDR3 length: 16 residues. The V end was cut by 0 bases, the J end by 2 bases, with 13 bases between. Germline V gene sequence: CDR1 SGHRS, CDR2 YFSETQ. The CDR3 DNA reads as TGCGCCAGCAGCTTGGGTGGGGCGGGGTCCACAGATACGCAGTATTTT. Its translation: CASSLGGAGSTDTQYF.